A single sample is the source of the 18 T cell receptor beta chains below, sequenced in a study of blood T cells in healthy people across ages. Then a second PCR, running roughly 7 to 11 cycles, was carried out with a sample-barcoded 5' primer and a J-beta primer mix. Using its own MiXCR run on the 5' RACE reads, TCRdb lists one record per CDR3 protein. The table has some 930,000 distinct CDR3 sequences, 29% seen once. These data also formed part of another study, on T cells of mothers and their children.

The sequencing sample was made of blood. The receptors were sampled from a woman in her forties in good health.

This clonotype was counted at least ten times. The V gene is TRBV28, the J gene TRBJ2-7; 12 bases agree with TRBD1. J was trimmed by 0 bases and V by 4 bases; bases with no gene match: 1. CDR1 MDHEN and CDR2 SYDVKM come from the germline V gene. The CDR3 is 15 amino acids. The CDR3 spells CASSSGQGASYEQYF. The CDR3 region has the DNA TGTGCCAGCAGTTCGGGACAGGGGGCCTCCTACGAGCAGTACTTC.

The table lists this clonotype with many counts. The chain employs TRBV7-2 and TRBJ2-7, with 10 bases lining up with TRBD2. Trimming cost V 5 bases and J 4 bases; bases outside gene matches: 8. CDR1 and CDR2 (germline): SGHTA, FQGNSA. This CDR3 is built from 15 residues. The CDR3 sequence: CASSPPGLAAYEQYF. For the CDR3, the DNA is TGTGCCAGCAGCCCTCCAGGACTAGCGGCGTACGAGCAGTACTTC.

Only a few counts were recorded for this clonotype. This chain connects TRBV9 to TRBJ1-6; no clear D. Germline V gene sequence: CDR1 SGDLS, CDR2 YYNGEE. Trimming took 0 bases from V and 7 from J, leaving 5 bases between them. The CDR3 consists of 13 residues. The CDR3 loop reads CASSVGKNSPLHF. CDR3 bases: TGTGCCAGCAGCGTAGGGAAGAATTCACCCCTCCACTTT.

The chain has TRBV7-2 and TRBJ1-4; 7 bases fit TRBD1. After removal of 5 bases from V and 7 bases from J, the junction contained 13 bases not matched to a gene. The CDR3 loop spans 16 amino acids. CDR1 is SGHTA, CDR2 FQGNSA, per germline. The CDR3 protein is CASSPRQGSSREKLFF. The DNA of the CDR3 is TGTGCCAGCAGCCCCAGACAGGGTTCGTCTCGTGAAAAACTGTTTTTT.

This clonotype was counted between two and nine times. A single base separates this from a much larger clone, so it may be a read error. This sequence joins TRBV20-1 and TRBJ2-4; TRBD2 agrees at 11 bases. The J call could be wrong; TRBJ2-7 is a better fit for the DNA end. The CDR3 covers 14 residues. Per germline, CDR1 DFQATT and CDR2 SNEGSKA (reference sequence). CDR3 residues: CSADSGGACYEQYF. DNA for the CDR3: TGCAGTGCTGATAGCGGGGGGGCTTGCTACGAGCAGTACTTC.

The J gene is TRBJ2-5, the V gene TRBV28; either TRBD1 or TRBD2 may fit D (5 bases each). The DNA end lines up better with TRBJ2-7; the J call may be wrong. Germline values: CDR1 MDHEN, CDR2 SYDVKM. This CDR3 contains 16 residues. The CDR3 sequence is CASSPNWGFNTHEQYF. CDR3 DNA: TGTGCCAGCAGTCCGAATTGGGGGTTTAACACCCACGAGCAGTACTTC.

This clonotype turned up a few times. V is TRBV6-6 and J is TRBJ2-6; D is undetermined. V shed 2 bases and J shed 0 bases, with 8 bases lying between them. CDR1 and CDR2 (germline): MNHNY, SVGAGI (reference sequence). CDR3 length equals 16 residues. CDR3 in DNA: TGTGCCAGCAGTTACCCCGCCTACTCTGGGGCCAACGTCCTGACTTTC. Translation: CASSYPAYSGANVLTF.

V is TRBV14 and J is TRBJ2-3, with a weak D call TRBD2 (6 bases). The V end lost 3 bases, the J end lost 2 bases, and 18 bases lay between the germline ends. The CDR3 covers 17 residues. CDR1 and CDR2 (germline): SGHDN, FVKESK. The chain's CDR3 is CASSQRSGYPYTDTQYF. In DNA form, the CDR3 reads TGTGCCAGCAGCCAGAGGAGCGGGTACCCATACACAGATACGCAGTATTTT.

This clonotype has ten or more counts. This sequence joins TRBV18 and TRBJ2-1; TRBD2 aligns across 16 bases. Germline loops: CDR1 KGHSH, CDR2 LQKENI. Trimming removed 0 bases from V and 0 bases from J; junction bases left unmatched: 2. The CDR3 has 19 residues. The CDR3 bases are TGTGCCAGCTCACCACCGGGACTAGCGGGGGGGTCCTCCTACAATGAGCAGTTCTTC. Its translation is CASSPPGLAGGSSYNEQFF.

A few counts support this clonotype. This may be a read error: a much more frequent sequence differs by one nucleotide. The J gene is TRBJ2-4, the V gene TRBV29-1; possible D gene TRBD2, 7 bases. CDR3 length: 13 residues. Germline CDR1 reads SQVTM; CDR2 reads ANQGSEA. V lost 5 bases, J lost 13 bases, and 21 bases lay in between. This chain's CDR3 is CSVLGGQYNEQYF. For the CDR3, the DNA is TGCAGCGTTCTGGGGGGGCAATACAATGAGCAGTACTTC.

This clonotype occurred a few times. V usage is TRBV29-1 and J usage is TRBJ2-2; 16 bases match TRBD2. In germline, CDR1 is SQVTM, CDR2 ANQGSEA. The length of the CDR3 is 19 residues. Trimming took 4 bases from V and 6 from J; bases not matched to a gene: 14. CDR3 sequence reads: CSVGGTSGGASFSAGELFF. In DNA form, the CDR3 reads TGCAGCGTTGGAGGGACTAGCGGGGGGGCCTCTTTCTCTGCCGGGGAGCTGTTTTTT.

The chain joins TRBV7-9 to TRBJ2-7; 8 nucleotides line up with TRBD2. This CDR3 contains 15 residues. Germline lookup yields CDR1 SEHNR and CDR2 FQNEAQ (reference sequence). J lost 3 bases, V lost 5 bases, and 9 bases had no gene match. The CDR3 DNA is TGTGCCAGCAGCCGTCCGAGGACTAGCATCTACGAGCAGTACTTC. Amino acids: CASSRPRTSIYEQYF.

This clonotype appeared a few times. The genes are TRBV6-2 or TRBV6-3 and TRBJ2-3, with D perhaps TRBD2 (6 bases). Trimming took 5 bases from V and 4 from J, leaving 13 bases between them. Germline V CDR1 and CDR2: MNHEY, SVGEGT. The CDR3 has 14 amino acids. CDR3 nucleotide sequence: TGTGCCAGCAGTGACGGGGGAGCCCCAGATACGCAGTATTTT. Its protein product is CASSDGGAPDTQYF.

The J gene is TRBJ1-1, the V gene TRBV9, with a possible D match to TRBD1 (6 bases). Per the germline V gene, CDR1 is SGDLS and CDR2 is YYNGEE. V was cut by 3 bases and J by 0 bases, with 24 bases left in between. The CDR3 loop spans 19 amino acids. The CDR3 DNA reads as TGTGCCAGCAGCGAGGTGGCAAGGGACATCTGGGCGGTGAACACTGAAGCTTTCTTT. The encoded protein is CASSEVARDIWAVNTEAFF. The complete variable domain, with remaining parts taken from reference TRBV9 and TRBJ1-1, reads DSGVTQTPKHLITATGQRVTLRCSPRSGDLSVYWYQQSLDQGLQFLIQYYNGEERAKGNILERFSAQQFPDLHSELNLSSLELGDSALYFCASSEVARDIWAVNTEAFFGQGTRLTVV.

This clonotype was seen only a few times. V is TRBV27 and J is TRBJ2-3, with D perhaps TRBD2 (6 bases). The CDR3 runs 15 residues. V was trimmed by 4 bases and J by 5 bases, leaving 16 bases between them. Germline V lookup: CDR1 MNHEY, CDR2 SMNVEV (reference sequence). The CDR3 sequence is CASSSGAGRGDTQYF. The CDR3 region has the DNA TGTGCCAGCAGTTCCGGTGCGGGGCGGGGAGATACGCAGTATTTT.

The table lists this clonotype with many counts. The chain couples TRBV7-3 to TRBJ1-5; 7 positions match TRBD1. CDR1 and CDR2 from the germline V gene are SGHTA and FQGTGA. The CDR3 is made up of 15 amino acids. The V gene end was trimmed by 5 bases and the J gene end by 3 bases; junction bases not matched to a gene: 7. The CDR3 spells CASSQTGDLNQPQHF. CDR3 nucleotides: TGTGCCAGCAGCCAAACAGGGGACCTCAATCAGCCCCAGCATTTT.

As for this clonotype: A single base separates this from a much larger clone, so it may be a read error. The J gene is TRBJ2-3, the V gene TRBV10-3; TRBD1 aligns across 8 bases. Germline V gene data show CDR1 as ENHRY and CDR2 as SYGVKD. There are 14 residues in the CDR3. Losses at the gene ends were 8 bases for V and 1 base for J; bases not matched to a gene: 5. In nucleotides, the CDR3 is TGTGCCATCGGACCGGGACAGGGCACAGATACGCAGTATTTT. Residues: CAIGPGQGTDTQYF.

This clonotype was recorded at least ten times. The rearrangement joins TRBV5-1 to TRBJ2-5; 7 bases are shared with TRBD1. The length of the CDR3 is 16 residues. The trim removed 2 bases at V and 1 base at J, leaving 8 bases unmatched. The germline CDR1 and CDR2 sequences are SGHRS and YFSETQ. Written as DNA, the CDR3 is TGCGCCAGCAGCTTCGATTTGGGACAGCCCCAAGAGACCCAGTACTTC. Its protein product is CASSFDLGQPQETQYF.